The present TCR beta chain was sequenced within a study of T cell repertoires in cytomegalovirus infection. CDR3 size: 16 residues. V shed 6 bases and J 10 bases; nucleotides not matched to a gene: 19. Germline V gene sequence: CDR1 MNHEY, CDR2 SMNVEV (reference sequence). With respect to this clonotype: Its antigen is still unknown.

Each CDR3 protein is one row after TCRdb ran MiXCR on the reads. The table records about 830,000 distinct CDR3 sequences, about 30% of them present only once. J is TRBJ1-2 and V is TRBV27, with TRBD1 identical over 8 bases. The sequence derives from a human donor in good health (CMV status not recorded). Some clones in this sample may be carry-over from other donors' samples. This specimen was cultured CD8+ T cells from PBMCs, taken from culture after CMV antigen stimulation. The CDR3 DNA reads as TGTGCCAGCAGCCCCTCGGAGGGACAGGTACGAAGTGACTACACCTTC. Amino acids: CASSPSEGQVRSDYTF.